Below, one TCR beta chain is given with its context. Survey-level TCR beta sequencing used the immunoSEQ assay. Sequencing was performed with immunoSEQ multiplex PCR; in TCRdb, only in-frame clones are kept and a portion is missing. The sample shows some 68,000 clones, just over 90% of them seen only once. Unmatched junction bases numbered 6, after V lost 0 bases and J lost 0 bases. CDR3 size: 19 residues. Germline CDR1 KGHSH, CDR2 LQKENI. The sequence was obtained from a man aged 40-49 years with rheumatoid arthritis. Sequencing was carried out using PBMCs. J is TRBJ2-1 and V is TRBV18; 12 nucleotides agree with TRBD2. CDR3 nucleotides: TGTGCCAGCTCACCACCGAGCGGACTAGCGGGGAGCTCCTACAATGAGCAGTTCTTC. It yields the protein CASSPPSGLAGSSYNEQFF.